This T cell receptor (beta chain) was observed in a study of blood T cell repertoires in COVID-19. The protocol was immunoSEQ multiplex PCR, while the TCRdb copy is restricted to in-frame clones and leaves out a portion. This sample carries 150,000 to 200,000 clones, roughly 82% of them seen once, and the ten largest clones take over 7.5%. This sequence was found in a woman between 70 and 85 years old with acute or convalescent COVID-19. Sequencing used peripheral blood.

CDR3 region: CASSESADTQYF. In nucleotides, the CDR3 is TGTGCCAGCAGTGAATCCGCGGATACGCAGTATTTT. V gene TRBV2 combines with J gene TRBJ2-3; D not certain. The V gene's germline CDR1 is SNHLY and CDR2 FYNNEI. V was trimmed by 2 bases and J by 6 bases, leaving 6 bases between them. This CDR3 region has 12 residues. The full variable domain, its missing parts supplied by reference TRBV2 and TRBJ2-3, is EPEVTQTPSHQVTQMGQEVILRCVPISNHLYFYWYRQILGQKVEFLVSFYNNEISEKSEIFDDQFSVERPDGSNFTLKIRSTKLEDSAMYFCASSESADTQYFGPGTRLTVL.